Following are 12 T cell receptor beta chains from one sample sequenced in a study of T cell responses to AZD1222 COVID-19 vaccine. TCRdb keeps only in-frame clones here, not all; method: immunoSEQ multiplex PCR. The sample carries roughly 97,000 clones, 75% to 90% recorded once. Material: peripheral blood, obtained on day 0 of AZD1222 vaccination. These receptor sequences come from an adult in good health.

This chain links TRBV19 with TRBJ1-1; the D gene is possibly TRBD1 (5 bases). This CDR3 region has 15 residues. Germline CDR1 reads LNHDA; CDR2 reads SQIVND (reference sequence). Between the trimmed V and J ends, which lost 3 bases and 4 bases, there was a span of 15 bases. In DNA, the CDR3 is TGTGCCAGTAGTATTTCTATGGGGCCGAGCACTGAAGCTTTCTTT. This encodes CASSISMGPSTEAFF. The full variable domain, in which reference TRBV19 and TRBJ1-1 provide the parts outside the CDR3, is DGGITQSPKYLFRKEGQNVTLSCEQNLNHDAMYWYRQDPGQGLRLIYYSQIVNDFQKGDIAEGYSVSREKKESFPLTVTSAQKNPTAFYLCASSISMGPSTEAFFGQGTRLTVV.

The chain carries TRBV19 and TRBJ1-1; D is unclear. V lost 7 bases and J 5 bases, leaving 14 bases between the germline ends. The CDR3 length is 13 residues. The germline gives CDR1 LNHDA, CDR2 SQIVND (reference sequence). The CDR3 region is CASTISSVTEAFF. The CDR3 DNA reads as TGTGCCAGTACCATATCTTCGGTAACTGAAGCTTTCTTT.

In this sample, this clone turned up once. This chain uses TRBV4-1 with TRBJ2-1, with 8 bases that match TRBD1. Germline V gene data show CDR1 as MGHRA and CDR2 as YSYEKL. This CDR3 has 17 residues. Trimming at V came to 3 bases and at J to 0 bases, leaving 7 bases not matched to a gene. CDR3 in amino acids: CASSHPGTGLSYNEQFF. The DNA for the CDR3 is TGCGCCAGCAGCCACCCCGGGACAGGCCTCTCCTACAATGAGCAGTTCTTC.

The genes are TRBV5-1 and TRBJ1-2; weak D call: TRBD1 (5 bases). This CDR3 has 14 amino acids. Germline V gives CDR1 SGHRS, CDR2 YFSETQ. Trimming took 4 bases from V and 4 from J, leaving 14 bases between them. For the CDR3, the DNA is TGCGCCAGCAGCCAGGAACAGGCTACCTATGGCTACACCTTC. Its protein product is CASSQEQATYGYTF.

The chain recombines TRBV4-1 with TRBJ2-7, with D unresolved. The CDR3 spans 12 residues. Germline loops: CDR1 MGHRA, CDR2 YSYEKL. V gave up 3 bases and J gave up 7 bases, with 10 bases separating them. The DNA for the CDR3 is TGCGCCAGCAGCCATACGGACCTAGAGCAGTACTTC. As protein: CASSHTDLEQYF.

This clone has just a few counts. The chain combines TRBV29-1 with TRBJ1-1; the D gene is possibly TRBD1 (5 bases). Germline V CDR1 and CDR2: SQVTM, ANQGSEA. The CDR3 sequence is 15 residues long. Between the trimmed V and J ends, which lost 3 bases and 0 bases, there was a span of 14 bases. The CDR3 DNA reads as TGCAGCGTTGAGAGGAATCAGGGCATGAACACTGAAGCTTTCTTT. The encoded protein is CSVERNQGMNTEAFF.

The genes are TRBV10-3 and TRBJ1-2; D remains unclear. The CDR3 consists of 12 residues. Per the germline V gene, CDR1 is ENHRY and CDR2 is SYGVKD. Trimming left V 4 bases short and J 4 bases short, with 7 bases between. CDR3 sequence: CAISADSYGYTF. CDR3 DNA sequence: TGTGCCATCAGTGCGGACTCCTATGGCTACACCTTC.

The J gene is TRBJ1-2, the V gene TRBV2; 10 positions match TRBD1. The germline V gene has CDR1 SNHLY and CDR2 FYNNEI. V gave up 4 bases and J gave up 5 bases; unmatched junction bases: 4. This CDR3 spans 14 amino acids. The CDR3 DNA reads TGTGCCAGCAGTGTGGACAGGGGGGGATATGGCTACACCTTC. Translation: CASSVDRGGYGYTF.

The chain uses TRBV5-4 and TRBJ1-2; TRBD1 matches at 10 bases. Germline loops: CDR1 SGHNT, CDR2 YYREEE (reference sequence). This CDR3 has 14 amino acids. The V segment lost 2 bases and the J segment 8 bases; nucleotides outside the gene matches: 6. This chain's CDR3 is CASSFDRGQGGYTF. CDR3 coding DNA: TGTGCCAGCAGCTTCGACAGGGGGCAAGGGGGCTACACCTTC.

Comment on this clone: Being one base from a much bigger clone, this may be a read error. Here the CDR3 reads CASSDMTGELFF. The CDR3 coding sequence is TGTGCCAGCAGTGACATGACCGGGGAGCTGTTTTTT. The chain carries TRBV2 and TRBJ2-2; D is unclear. This CDR3 region has 12 residues. V was trimmed by 3 bases and J by 5 bases, leaving 4 bases between them. CDR1 SNHLY and CDR2 FYNNEI come from the germline V gene. Full variable domain (rest looked up from reference TRBV2 and TRBJ2-2): EPEVTQTPSHQVTQMGQEVILRCVPISNHLYFYWYRQILGQKVEFLVSFYNNEISEKSEIFDDQFSVERPDGSNFTLKIRSTKLEDSAMYFCASSDMTGELFFGEGSRLTVL.

The CDR3 DNA sequence: TGTGCCAGCTCACTTGGACAACCCTCCTACGAGCAGTACTTC. This translates into CASSLGQPSYEQYF. The rearrangement joins TRBV18 to TRBJ2-7, with D perhaps TRBD1 (5 bases). CDR3 length: 14 amino acids. V was pared by 4 bases and J by 0 bases, with 10 bases between. From germline, CDR1 is KGHSH and CDR2 LQKENI.

The chain links TRBV7-9 to TRBJ2-2; D unclear. CDR1 SEHNR and CDR2 FQNEAQ come from the germline V gene (reference sequence). V was pared by 5 bases and J by 1 base, with 14 bases between. The CDR3 loop spans 16 amino acids. The CDR3 spells CASSPITQRNTGELFF. In DNA, the CDR3 is TGTGCCAGCAGCCCGATCACTCAGAGGAACACCGGGGAGCTGTTTTTT. The full variable domain, in which reference TRBV7-9 and TRBJ2-2 provide the parts outside the CDR3, is DTGVSQNPRHKITKRGQNVTFRCDPISEHNRLYWYRQTLGQGPEFLTYFQNEAQLEKSRLLSDRFSAERPKGSFSTLEIQRTEQGDSAMYLCASSPITQRNTGELFFGEGSRLTVL.